This T cell receptor beta chain was profiled in a study of PD-1 blockade in mismatch repair-deficient tumors. Points on this clone: The antigen is undetermined.

Time point meaning: approximately 10-day in vitro stimulation with candidate neoantigen peptide 7. The CDR3 is 13 residues long. Only in-frame clones appear in the TCRdb table, and some are missing; sequencing was by immunoSEQ multiplex PCR. The sample holds under 9,500 clones, roughly 88% seen once. The sample in question was cells cultured in vitro, obtained from a patient treated with pembrolizumab. This TCR was sampled from an adult with mismatch repair-deficient cancer. This rearrangement joins TRBV21-1 to TRBJ2-1. TRBV21-1 is classified as a pseudogene. The CDR3 DNA is TGTGCCAGCAGCAAAGGGGTCTACAATGAGCAGTTCTTC. Amino acids: CASSKGVYNEQFF.